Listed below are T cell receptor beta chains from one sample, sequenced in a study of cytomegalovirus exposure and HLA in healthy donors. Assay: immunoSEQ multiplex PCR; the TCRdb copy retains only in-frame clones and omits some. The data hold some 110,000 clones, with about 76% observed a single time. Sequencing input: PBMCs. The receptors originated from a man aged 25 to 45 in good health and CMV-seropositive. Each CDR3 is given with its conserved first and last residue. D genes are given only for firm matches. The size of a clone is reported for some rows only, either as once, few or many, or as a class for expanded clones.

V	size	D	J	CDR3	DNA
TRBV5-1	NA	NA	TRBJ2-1	CASSLSTGSYNEQFF	TGCGCCAGCAGCTTGTCGACAGGCTCCTACAATGAGCAGTTCTTC
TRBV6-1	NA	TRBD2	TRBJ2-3	CASSAGLAADTQYF	TGTGCCAGCAGTGCGGGACTAGCAGCGGATACGCAGTATTTT
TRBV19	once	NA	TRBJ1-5	CASSRPQGSGQPQHF	TGTGCCAGTAGTCGCCCTCAGGGTTCGGGTCAGCCCCAGCATTTT
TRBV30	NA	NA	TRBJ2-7	CAWSVRRQSYEQYF	TGTGCCTGGAGTGTACGACGACAGTCCTACGAGCAGTACTTC
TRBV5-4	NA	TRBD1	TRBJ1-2	CASSRDREDGYPF	TGTGCCAGCAGTCGGGACAGGGAGGATGGCTACCCCTTC
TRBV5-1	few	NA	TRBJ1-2	CASGATGTNKHYGYTF	TGCGCCAGCGGGGCTACCGGGACAAATAAACACTATGGCTACACCTTC
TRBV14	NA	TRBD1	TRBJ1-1	CASSQNRQGSSGAEAFF	TGTGCCAGCAGCCAAAACAGACAGGGTTCTAGTGGGGCTGAAGCTTTCTTT
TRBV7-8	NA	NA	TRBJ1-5	CASRRTANQPQHF	TGTGCCAGCAGAAGGACAGCCAATCAGCCCCAGCATTTT
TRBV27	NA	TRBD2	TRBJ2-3	CASSGGALSTDTQYF	TGTGCCAGTAGCGGGGGGGCGCTCAGCACAGATACGCAGTATTTT
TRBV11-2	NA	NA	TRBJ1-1	CASSFQGIDGTEAFF	TGTGCCAGCAGCTTTCAGGGAATAGATGGCACTGAAGCTTTCTTT
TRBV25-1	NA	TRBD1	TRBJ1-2	CASSEPRQGGDGYTF	TGTGCCAGCAGTGAACCTCGACAGGGGGGAGATGGCTACACCTTC
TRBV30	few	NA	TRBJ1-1	CAWSGVWGTEAFF	TGTGCCTGGAGCGGGGTGTGGGGCACTGAAGCTTTCTTT
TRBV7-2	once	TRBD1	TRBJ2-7	CASSFPDRGLFEQYF	TGTGCCAGCAGCTTTCCGGACAGGGGGCTATTCGAGCAGTACTTC
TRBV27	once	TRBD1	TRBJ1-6	CASSLARGLSPLHF	TGTGCCAGCAGTTTAGCAAGGGGGCTATCACCCCTCCACTTT
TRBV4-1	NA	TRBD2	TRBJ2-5	CASSQARASGRGETQYF	TGCGCCAGCAGCCAAGCTAGGGCTAGCGGGAGGGGAGAGACCCAGTACTTC
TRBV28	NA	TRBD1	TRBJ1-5	CASSSTGQGYGQPQHF	TGTGCCAGCAGTTCGACAGGGCAGGGATACGGTCAGCCCCAGCATTTT
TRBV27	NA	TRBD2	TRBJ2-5	CASSLFASGAGETQYF	TGTGCCAGCAGTTTATTCGCTAGCGGGGCCGGGGAGACCCAGTACTTC
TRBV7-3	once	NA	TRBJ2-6	CASSLLGDSGANVLTF	TGTGCCAGCAGCTTACTCGGTGACTCTGGGGCCAACGTCCTGACTTTC
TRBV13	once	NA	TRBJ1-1	CASSRGDTEAFF	TGTGCCAGCAGCCGGGGGGACACTGAAGCTTTCTTT
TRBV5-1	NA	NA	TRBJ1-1	CASRPQAMNTEAFF	TGCGCCAGCAGACCTCAGGCGATGAACACTGAAGCTTTCTTT
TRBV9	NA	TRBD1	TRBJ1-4	CASSPASTGVDEKLFF	TGTGCCAGCAGCCCAGCTTCCACAGGGGTGGATGAAAAACTGTTTTTT
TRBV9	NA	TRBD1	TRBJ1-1	CASSVGDKTGTDTEAFF	TGTGCCAGCAGCGTAGGGGACAAGACAGGGACCGACACTGAAGCTTTCTTT
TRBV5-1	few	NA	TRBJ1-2	CASSLGQNYGYTF	TGCGCCAGCAGCCTTGGACAGAACTATGGCTACACCTTC
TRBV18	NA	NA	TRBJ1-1	CASSSTGTLEAFF	TGTGCCAGCTCTTCAACCGGGACATTAGAAGCTTTCTTT
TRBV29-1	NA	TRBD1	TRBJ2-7	CSVVRDRGSYEQYF	TGCAGCGTTGTCCGGGACAGGGGATCCTACGAGCAGTACTTC
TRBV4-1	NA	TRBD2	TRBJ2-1	CASSQGRAGGPYNEQFF	TGCGCCAGCAGCCAAGGCCGGGCGGGGGGGCCCTACAATGAGCAGTTCTTC
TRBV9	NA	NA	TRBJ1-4	CASSVYGGGRRGEKLFF	TGTGCCAGCAGCGTATACGGGGGGGGACGCCGGGGGGAAAAACTGTTTTTT
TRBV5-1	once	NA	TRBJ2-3	CASSSGVRTDTQYF	TGCGCCAGCAGCTCGGGGGTCCGCACAGATACGCAGTATTTT
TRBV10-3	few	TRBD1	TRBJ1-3	CASTGTGQNTIYF	TGTGCCTCAACCGGGACAGGGCAAAACACCATATATTTT
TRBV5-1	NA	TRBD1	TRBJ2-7	CASSPRDSDYEQYF	TGCGCCAGCAGCCCCCGGGACAGCGATTACGAGCAGTACTTC
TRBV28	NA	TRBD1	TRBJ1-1	CASRMDRVYFSAFF	TGTGCCAGCAGGATGGACAGGGTGTATTTTTCGGCTTTCTTT
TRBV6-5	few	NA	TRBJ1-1	CASRSSIGNTEAFF	TGTGCCAGCAGGTCCAGTATTGGGAACACTGAAGCTTTCTTT
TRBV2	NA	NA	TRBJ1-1	CASSSLINTEAFF	TGTGCCAGCAGTTCCCTAATAAACACTGAAGCTTTCTTT
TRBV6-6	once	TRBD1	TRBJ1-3	CASLATDRGNTIYF	TGTGCCAGCCTGGCGACGGACAGGGGAAACACCATATATTTT
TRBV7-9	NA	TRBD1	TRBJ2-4	CASSLGQGAGNIQYF	TGTGCCAGCAGCTTGGGGCAGGGGGCGGGAAACATTCAGTACTTC
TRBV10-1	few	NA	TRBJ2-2	CASSDPAGELFF	TGCGCCAGCAGTGATCCGGCCGGGGAGCTGTTTTTT
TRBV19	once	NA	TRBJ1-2	CASTGEGANYGYTF	TGTGCCAGTACGGGGGAGGGAGCTAACTATGGCTACACCTTC
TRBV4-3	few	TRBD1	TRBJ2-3	CASSATGIDTQYF	TGCGCCAGCAGCGCGACAGGGATAGATACGCAGTATTTT
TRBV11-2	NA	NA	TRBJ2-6	CASSLVRRSIVPGANVLTF	TGTGCCAGCAGCTTAGTCCGACGGAGTATCGTCCCTGGGGCCAACGTCCTGACTTTC
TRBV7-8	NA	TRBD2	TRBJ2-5	CASSLAWDYRETQYF	TGTGCCAGCAGCTTGGCTTGGGACTACCGAGAGACCCAGTACTTC
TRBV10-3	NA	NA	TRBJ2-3	CAISESLIRADTQYF	TGTGCCATCAGTGAGTCGCTTATCCGCGCAGATACGCAGTATTTT
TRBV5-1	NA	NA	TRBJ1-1	CASSLEQALEAFF	TGCGCCAGCAGCTTGGAGCAGGCACTTGAAGCTTTCTTT
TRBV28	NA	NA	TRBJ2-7	CASSSSRGQKAYEQYF	TGTGCCAGCAGTTCGAGTCGTGGACAGAAAGCCTACGAGCAGTACTTC
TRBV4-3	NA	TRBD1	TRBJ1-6	CASSQDLRTGWNSPLHF	TGCGCCAGCAGCCAAGATTTAAGGACAGGGTGGAATTCACCCCTCCACTTT
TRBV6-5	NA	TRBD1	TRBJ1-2	CASSYSGRDRNYGYPF	TGTGCCAGCAGTTACTCGGGCCGGGACAGGAACTATGGCTACCCCTTC
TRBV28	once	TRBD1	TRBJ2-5	CASSLSGGQTQYF	TGTGCCAGCAGTTTATCAGGGGGTCAGACCCAGTACTTC
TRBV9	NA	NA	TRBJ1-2	CASSVDETRAFPGGYTF	TGTGCCAGCAGCGTAGACGAGACCCGGGCTTTTCCGGGGGGCTACACCTTC
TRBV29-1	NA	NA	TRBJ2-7	CSVGFAGRPYEQYF	TGCAGCGTTGGATTCGCGGGCAGGCCCTACGAGCAGTACTTC
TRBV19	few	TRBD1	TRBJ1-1	CASRIQGAGLNTEAFF	TGTGCCAGTAGGATACAGGGGGCGGGGTTGAACACTGAAGCTTTCTTT
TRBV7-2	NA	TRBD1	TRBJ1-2	CASSSYRDRALDGYTF	TGTGCCAGCAGCTCATACCGGGACAGAGCTCTCGATGGCTACACCTTC
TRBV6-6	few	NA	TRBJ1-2	CASSYSDTSRGSYTF	TGTGCCAGCAGTTACTCGGATACCTCCCGGGGAAGCTACACCTTC
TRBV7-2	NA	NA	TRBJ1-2	CASSFSGGADYGYTF	TGTGCCAGCAGCTTTTCCGGAGGGGCGGACTATGGCTACACCTTC
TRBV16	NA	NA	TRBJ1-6	CASSQSERANSPLHF	TGTGCCAGCAGCCAATCGGAGAGAGCTAATTCACCCCTCCACTTT
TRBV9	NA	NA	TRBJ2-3	CASSAPDTDTQYF	TGTGCCAGCAGCGCTCCAGACACAGATACGCAGTATTTT
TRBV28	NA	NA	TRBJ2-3	CASSPRERSTDTQYF	TGTGCCAGCAGCCCACGGGAAAGAAGCACAGATACGCAGTATTTT
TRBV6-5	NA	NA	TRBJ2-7	CASRGQQRDSF	TGTGCCAGCAGAGGACAGCAGAGGGATAGCTTC